The T cell receptor (beta chain) under discussion was sequenced for a study of cytomegalovirus exposure and HLA in healthy donors. The study, taken as a whole, reports: A later analysis linked a missense variant in DCLRE1C to the trimming of TCR beta V and J genes.

With respect to this clone: The antigen is not known.

This PCR relied on a set of 60 Vbeta primers and 13 Jbeta primers. Per the authors' pipeline: In a later analysis, the count reached roughly 80 million unique TCR beta chains, with 9 million to 11 million shared. Sequenced by immunoSEQ multiplex PCR; TCRdb stores in-frame clones only, minus some. D and trimming come from the DNA, and the V and J calls and clone size come from that table. The repertoire holds about 89,000 clones, with about 60% as singletons. Donors consisted of healthy bone marrow donors. The CDR3 loop spans 18 amino acids. Sequenced material: PBMCs. The TCR originated in a woman under 40 in good health and CMV-seronegative. V usage is TRBV21-1 and J usage is TRBJ2-7; the table's TRBD1 call for D was not verified on the DNA. TRBV21-1 is a pseudogene segment. CDR3 in DNA: TGTGCCAGCAGCAAAGAGGGGGCGCCGGAGGAAAGGACCTACGAGCAGTACTTC. It translates to CASSKEGAPEERTYEQYF.